These T cell receptor beta chains were read from a single sample in a study of identical twins. MiXCR, run by TCRdb on the 5' RACE reads, gives a single entry per CDR3 protein. The sample has hundreds of thousands of distinct CDR3 sequences, less than 10% seen once; the top ten hold more than 0.75%. The sample was also linked to a second study, of yellow fever vaccine responses in identical twins.

Sequencing was carried out using PBMCs. All receptors derive from a woman aged 18-29 years in good health. CDR3s include the opening cysteine and the closing phenylalanine or tryptophan. A D gene is named only where the DNA matches it firmly. Not all rows give a size; the values are once, few, many and, for expanded clones, a class.

>few|TRBJ1-2|14|NA|TRBV14
CASSQETARYGYTF
TGTGCCAGCAGCCAAGAGACAGCCCGCTATGGCTACACCTTC
>NA|TRBJ2-7|15|NA|TRBV28
CASSSLARGAYEQYF
TGTGCCAGCAGCTCGTTAGCGAGGGGGGCCTACGAGCAGTACTTC
>many|TRBJ2-7|15|TRBD1|TRBV7-3
CASSLQGTVGYEQYF
TGTGCCAGCAGCTTACAGGGGACAGTCGGCTACGAGCAGTACTTC
>NA|TRBJ2-7|15|NA|TRBV5-6
CASSLYQGRSGEQYF
TGTGCCAGCAGCTTGTACCAGGGCCGTTCTGGCGAGCAGTACTTC
>many|TRBJ1-4|14|NA|TRBV7-9
CASSFILDPGKLFF
TGTGCCAGCAGCTTTATCTTGGACCCGGGAAAACTGTTTTTT
>many|TRBJ2-3|14|NA|TRBV6-5
CASSYSRTKPPMYF
TGTGCCAGCAGTTACTCCAGAACCAAACCCCCTATGTATTTT
>NA|TRBJ2-2|13|TRBD2|TRBV2
CASRRETTGELFF
TGTGCCAGCAGGCGGGAGACCACCGGGGAGCTGTTTTTT
>few|TRBJ2-3|18|TRBD2|TRBV4-1
CASSQEASGGALRDTQYF
TGCGCCAGCAGCCAAGAGGCTAGCGGGGGGGCCTTAAGGGATACGCAGTATTTT
>many|TRBJ2-1|17|TRBD2|TRBV4-1
CASSQLAGGVSYNEQFF
TGCGCCAGCAGCCAACTAGCGGGAGGGGTCTCCTACAATGAGCAGTTCTTC
>NA|TRBJ2-7|13|NA|TRBV7-2
CASKDGSSYEQYF
TGTGCCAGCAAGGACGGTTCCTCCTACGAGCAGTACTTC
>NA|TRBJ1-6|15|NA|TRBV20-1
CSAGNGRRDNSPLHF
TGCAGTGCCGGTAACGGACGACGCGATAATTCACCCCTCCACTTT
>NA|TRBJ2-5|17|TRBD1|TRBV23-1
CASSQRDRGPSKETQYF
TGCGCCAGCAGTCAAAGGGACAGGGGGCCGAGTAAAGAGACCCAGTACTTC
>many|TRBJ2-1|16|NA|TRBV5-1
CASSLVRTLGFNEQFF
TGCGCCAGCAGCTTGGTACGCACACTTGGGTTCAATGAGCAGTTCTTC
>few|TRBJ2-2|13|NA|TRBV6-1
CAIRRSNTGELFF
TGTGCCATCCGGAGGTCGAACACCGGGGAGCTGTTTTTT
>few|TRBJ2-1|11|NA|TRBV24-1
CASPGENEQFF
TGTGCCTCGCCTGGGGAAAATGAGCAGTTCTTC
>NA|TRBJ1-1|15|NA|TRBV28
CASSSPGIPNTEAFF
TGTGCCAGCAGTTCGCCGGGCATTCCGAACACTGAAGCTTTCTTT
>many|TRBJ2-2|11|NA|TRBV7-7
CAVGATGELFF
TGTGCCGTAGGGGCCACCGGGGAGCTGTTTTTT
>few|TRBJ2-1|11|NA|TRBV5-1
CASSFERLRFF
TGCGCCAGCAGCTTCGAACGGCTCCGGTTCTTC
>NA|TRBJ2-1|10|NA|TRBV20-1
CSADRNEQFF
TGCAGTGCCGATCGAAATGAGCAGTTCTTC
>many|TRBJ2-2|12|NA|TRBV5-6
CASSLLPGELFF
TGTGCCAGCAGTTTACTCCCCGGGGAGCTGTTTTTT
>many|TRBJ2-7|15|NA|TRBV4-3
CASSQADRSSYEQYF
TGCGCCAGCAGCCAAGCCGACAGGTCCTCCTACGAGCAGTACTTC
>NA|TRBJ2-5|12|NA|TRBV4-1
CASSPPGQTQYF
TGCGCCAGCAGCCCCCCCGGACAGACCCAGTACTTC
>few|TRBJ2-1|14|NA|TRBV11-1
CASSSISESEEQFF
TGTGCCAGCAGCAGCATTTCTGAGTCTGAGGAGCAGTTCTTC
>few|TRBJ1-5|14|TRBD1|TRBV2
CASNGQGGNQPQHF
TGTGCCAGCAACGGACAGGGAGGCAATCAGCCCCAGCATTTT
>NA|TRBJ2-7|16|TRBD1|TRBV24-1
CATSDPGQDDSYEQYF
TGTGCCACCAGTGATCCTGGACAGGACGACTCCTACGAGCAGTACTTC
>NA|TRBJ1-1|15|NA|TRBV7-2
CASSLGVGQGTEAFF
TGTGCCAGCAGCTTAGGGGTGGGTCAGGGCACTGAAGCTTTCTTT
>few|TRBJ2-7|13|NA|TRBV10-3
CAITSGNPYEQYF
TGTGCCATCACCTCAGGGAACCCCTACGAGCAGTACTTC
>few|TRBJ2-7|16|TRBD1|TRBV28
CASSSPAGQGSYEQYF
TGTGCCAGCAGTTCTCCCGCGGGACAGGGCTCCTACGAGCAGTACTTC
>many|TRBJ1-2|18|NA|TRBV11-1
CASSLGGWTVTTNYGYTF
TGTGCCAGCAGCTTAGGTGGTTGGACAGTGACAACTAACTATGGCTACACCTTC
>NA|TRBJ2-3|15|NA|TRBV19
CASARDGSSTDTQYF
TGTGCCAGTGCCCGCGATGGGAGTAGCACAGATACGCAGTATTTT
>many|TRBJ2-5|15|NA|TRBV7-2
CASSLGPMYQETQYF
TGTGCCAGCAGCTTAGGACCCATGTACCAAGAGACCCAGTACTTC